The T cell receptor (beta chain) described here comes from a study of blood T cell repertoires in COVID-19. Looking at the study overall: Both acute and convalescent COVID-19 samples were obtained from the United States, Italy and Spain. In each case, the material was cDNA or gDNA derived from T cells, B-cell-depleted T cells, or PBMCs.

Looked up from germline, CDR1 is LGHDT and CDR2 is YNNKEL (reference sequence). Trimming stripped 4 bases from V and 2 bases from J, with 9 bases between. The CDR3 is 15 amino acids. Methods used by the authors: Amplifying reference gene primers gave estimates of nucleated cell counts. The repertoire was sequenced with immunoSEQ multiplex PCR; TCRdb's copy has only in-frame clones and lacks some. D and trimming come from the DNA, and the V and J calls and clone size come from that table. The sample lists tens of thousands of clones, 80% to 85% occurring once. This clone appeared a single time. The chain employs TRBV3-1 (or the pseudogene TRBV3-2) and TRBJ2-6, with D possibly being TRBD2 (6 bases). Sequencing used peripheral blood. The source of this sequence is a man aged 50-59 years with acute or convalescent COVID-19. The CDR3 region has the DNA TGTGCCAGCAGCCTGAGGAGGGCTGGGGCCAACGTCCTGACTTTC. Protein product: CASSLRRAGANVLTF.